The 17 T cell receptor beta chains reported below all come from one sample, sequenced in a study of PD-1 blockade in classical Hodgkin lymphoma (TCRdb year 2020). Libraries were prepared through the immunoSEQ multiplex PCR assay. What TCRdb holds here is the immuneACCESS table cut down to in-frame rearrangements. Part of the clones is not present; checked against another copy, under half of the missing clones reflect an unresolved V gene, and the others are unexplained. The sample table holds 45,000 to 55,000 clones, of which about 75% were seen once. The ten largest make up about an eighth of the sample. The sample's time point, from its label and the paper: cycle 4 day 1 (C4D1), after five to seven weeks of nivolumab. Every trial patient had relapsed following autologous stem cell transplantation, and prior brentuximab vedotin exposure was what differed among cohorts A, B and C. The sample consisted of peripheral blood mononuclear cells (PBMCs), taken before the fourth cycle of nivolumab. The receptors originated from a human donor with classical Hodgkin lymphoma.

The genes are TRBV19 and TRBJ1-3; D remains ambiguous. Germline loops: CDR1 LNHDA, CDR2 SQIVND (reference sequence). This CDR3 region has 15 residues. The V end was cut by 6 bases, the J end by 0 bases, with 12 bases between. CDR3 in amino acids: CASRWGDISGNTIYF. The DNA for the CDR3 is TGTGCCAGTAGATGGGGTGACATCTCTGGAAACACCATATATTTT.

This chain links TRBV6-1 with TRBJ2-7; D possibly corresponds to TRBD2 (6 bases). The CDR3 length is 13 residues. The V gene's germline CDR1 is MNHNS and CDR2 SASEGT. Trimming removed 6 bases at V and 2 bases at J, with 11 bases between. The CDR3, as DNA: TGTGCCAGCAGCGGGAGCGGCACCTACGAGCAGTACTTC. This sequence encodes CASSGSGTYEQYF.

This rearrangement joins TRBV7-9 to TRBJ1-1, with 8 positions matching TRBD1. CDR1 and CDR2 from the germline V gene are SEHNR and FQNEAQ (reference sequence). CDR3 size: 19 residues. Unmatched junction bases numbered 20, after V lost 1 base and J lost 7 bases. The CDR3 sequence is CASSLGGHSDRGWSSEAFF. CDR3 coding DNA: TGTGCCAGCAGCTTAGGGGGTCATTCCGACAGGGGATGGTCTAGTGAAGCTTTCTTT.

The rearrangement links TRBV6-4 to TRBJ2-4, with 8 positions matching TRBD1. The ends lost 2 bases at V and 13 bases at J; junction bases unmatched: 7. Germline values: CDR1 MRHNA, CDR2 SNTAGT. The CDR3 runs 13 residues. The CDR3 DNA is TGTGCCAGCAGTGACCGCGCAGGGGGCGACCAGTACTTC. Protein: CASSDRAGGDQYF.

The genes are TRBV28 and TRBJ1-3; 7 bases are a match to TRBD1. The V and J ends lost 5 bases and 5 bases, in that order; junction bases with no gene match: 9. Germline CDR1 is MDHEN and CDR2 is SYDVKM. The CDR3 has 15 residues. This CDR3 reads CASSPGTAYRNTIYF. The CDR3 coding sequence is TGTGCCAGCAGTCCCGGGACAGCTTACAGAAACACCATATATTTT.

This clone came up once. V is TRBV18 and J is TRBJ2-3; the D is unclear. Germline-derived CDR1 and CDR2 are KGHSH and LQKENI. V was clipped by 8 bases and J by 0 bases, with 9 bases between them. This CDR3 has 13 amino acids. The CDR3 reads CASEQPSTDTQYF. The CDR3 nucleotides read TGTGCCAGCGAGCAACCTAGCACAGATACGCAGTATTTT.

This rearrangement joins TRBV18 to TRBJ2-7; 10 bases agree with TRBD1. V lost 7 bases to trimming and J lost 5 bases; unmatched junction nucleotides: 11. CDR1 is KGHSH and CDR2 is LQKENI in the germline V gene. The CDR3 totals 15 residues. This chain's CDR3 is CASLPGQGMFHEQYF. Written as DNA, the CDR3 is TGTGCCAGCTTACCGGGACAGGGGATGTTCCACGAGCAGTACTTC.

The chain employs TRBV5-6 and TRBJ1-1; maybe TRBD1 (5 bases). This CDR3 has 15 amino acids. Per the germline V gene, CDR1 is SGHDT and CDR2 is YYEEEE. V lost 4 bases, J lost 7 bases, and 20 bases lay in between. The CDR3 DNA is TGTGCCAGCAGCACTCCGGGGCTCTTTTTTTTTGAAGCTTTCTTT. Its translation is CASSTPGLFFFEAFF.

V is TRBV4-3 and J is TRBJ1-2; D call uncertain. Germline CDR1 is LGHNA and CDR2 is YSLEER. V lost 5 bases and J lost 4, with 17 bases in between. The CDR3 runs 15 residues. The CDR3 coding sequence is TGCGCCAGCAGCAGAGGAGGCCCGGGCTTCTATGGCTACACCTTC. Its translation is CASSRGGPGFYGYTF.

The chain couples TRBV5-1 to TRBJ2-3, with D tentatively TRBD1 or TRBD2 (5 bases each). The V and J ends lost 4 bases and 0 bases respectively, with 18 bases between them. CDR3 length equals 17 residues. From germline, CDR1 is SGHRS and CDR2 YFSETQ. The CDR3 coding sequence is TGCGCCAGCAGCGGGGACCCTAGGACACAGAGCACAGATACGCAGTATTTT. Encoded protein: CASSGDPRTQSTDTQYF. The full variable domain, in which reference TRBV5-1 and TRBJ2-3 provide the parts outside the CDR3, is KAGVTQTPRYLIKTRGQQVTLSCSPISGHRSVSWYQQTPGQGLQFLFEYFSETQRNKGNFPGRFSGRQFSNSRSEMNVSTLELGDSALYLCASSGDPRTQSTDTQYFGPGTRLTVL.

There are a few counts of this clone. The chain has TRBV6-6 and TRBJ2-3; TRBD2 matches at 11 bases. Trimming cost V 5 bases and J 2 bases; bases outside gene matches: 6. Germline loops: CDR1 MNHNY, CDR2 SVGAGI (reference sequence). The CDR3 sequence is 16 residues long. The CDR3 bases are TGTGCCAGCAGTCCCGTAGCGGGAGGGGCCACAGATACGCAGTATTTT. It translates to CASSPVAGGATDTQYF.

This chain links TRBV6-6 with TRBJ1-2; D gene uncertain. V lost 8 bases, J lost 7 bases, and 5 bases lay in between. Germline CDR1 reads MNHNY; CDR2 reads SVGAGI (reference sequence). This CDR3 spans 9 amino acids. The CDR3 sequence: CASGSGYTF. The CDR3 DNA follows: TGTGCCAGCGGCTCTGGCTACACCTTC.

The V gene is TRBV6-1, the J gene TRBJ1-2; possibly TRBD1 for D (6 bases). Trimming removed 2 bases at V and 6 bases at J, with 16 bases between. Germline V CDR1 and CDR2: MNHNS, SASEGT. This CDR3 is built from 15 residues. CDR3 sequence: CASSEYVYRENGYTF. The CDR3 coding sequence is TGTGCCAGCAGTGAATATGTCTACAGGGAGAATGGCTACACCTTC.

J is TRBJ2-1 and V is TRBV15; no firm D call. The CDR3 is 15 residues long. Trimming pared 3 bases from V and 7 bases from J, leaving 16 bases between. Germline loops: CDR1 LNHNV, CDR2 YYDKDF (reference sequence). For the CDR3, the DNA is TGTGCCACCAGCAGGGCAGGAATACTTAGGAATGAGCAGTTCTTC. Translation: CATSRAGILRNEQFF.

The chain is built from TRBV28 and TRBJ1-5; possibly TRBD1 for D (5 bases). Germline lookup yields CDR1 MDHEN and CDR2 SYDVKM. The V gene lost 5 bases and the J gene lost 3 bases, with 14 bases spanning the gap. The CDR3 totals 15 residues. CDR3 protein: CASSPAAGPNQPQHF. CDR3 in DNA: TGTGCCAGCAGTCCCGCCGCGGGGCCCAATCAGCCCCAGCATTTT.

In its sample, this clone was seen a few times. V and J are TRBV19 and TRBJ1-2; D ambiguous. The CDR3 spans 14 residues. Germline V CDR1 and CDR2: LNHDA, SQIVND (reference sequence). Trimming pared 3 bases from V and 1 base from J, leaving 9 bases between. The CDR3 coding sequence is TGTGCCAGTAGTATGCCCGGGCTTAACTATGGCTACACCTTC. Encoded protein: CASSMPGLNYGYTF.

The CDR3 spells CASSPGLAGEGQFF. The CDR3 DNA reads TGTGCCAGCAGCCCGGGACTAGCGGGAGAGGGGCAGTTCTTC. This rearrangement joins TRBV9 to TRBJ2-1; the match to TRBD2 covers 14 bases. Unmatched junction bases numbered 6, after V lost 4 bases and J lost 12 bases. This CDR3 has 14 amino acids. The germline V gene encodes CDR1 SGDLS and CDR2 YYNGEE.